This T cell receptor (beta chain) was documented in a study of cytomegalovirus exposure and HLA in healthy donors. Study observations and caveats: Later analysis showed most CMV-associated TCR beta chains appearing HLA-restricted. In vitro testing confirmed a few CMV-associated chains as specific for CMV antigens. Accounts indicate the classifier identified cytomegalovirus status with strong specificity and sensitivity. Later genetic work tied a missense DCLRE1C variant to beta-chain V and J trimming.

Vbeta (60) and Jbeta (13) primers were used in the PCR. TCRdb's copy holds only in-frame clones and misses some; the assay was immunoSEQ multiplex PCR. This sample has approximately 140,000 clones; just under 80% occur once, and the top ten carry approximately 1.5%. A remark on this clone: What it binds is unknown. At the DNA level, this CDR3 is encoded by other sequences in the same sample as well.

The CDR3 has 16 amino acids. Per the germline V gene, CDR1 is SGHNT and CDR2 is YYREEE (reference sequence). The J segment lost 1 base and the V segment lost 4 bases, leaving 4 bases of the junction unmatched. This chain connects TRBV5-4 to TRBJ2-2; 10 bases are a match to TRBD2. Sequencing was performed on PBMCs. The sequence derives from a woman aged 18-30 years in good health and CMV-seronegative. The CDR3 sequence is CASSPWTSGNTGELFF. CDR3 in DNA: TGTGCCAGCAGCCCCTGGACTAGCGGGAACACCGGGGAGCTGTTTTTT.